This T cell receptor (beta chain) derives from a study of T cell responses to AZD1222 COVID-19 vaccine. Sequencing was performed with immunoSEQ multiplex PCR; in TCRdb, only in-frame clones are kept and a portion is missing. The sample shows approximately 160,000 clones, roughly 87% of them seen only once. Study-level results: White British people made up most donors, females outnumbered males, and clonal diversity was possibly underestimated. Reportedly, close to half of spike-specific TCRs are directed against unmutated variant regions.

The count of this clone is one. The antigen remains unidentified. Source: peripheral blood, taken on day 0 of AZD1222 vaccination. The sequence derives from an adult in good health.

For the CDR3, the DNA is TGTGCCAGCAGCTCTATCGACCTGAACCCCGGCCGGCAGTACTTC. Translated: CASSSIDLNPGRQYF. This rearrangement joins TRBV5-4 to TRBJ2-7; unclear D gene. CDR1 and CDR2 (germline): SGHNT, YYREEE (reference sequence). Trimming cost V 3 bases and J 9 bases, with 22 bases left between them. The CDR3 loop spans 15 amino acids. Together with reference TRBV5-4 and TRBJ2-7, the CDR3 gives the full variable domain: ETGVTQSPTHLIKTRGQQVTLRCSSQSGHNTVSWYQQALGQGPQFIFQYYREEENGRGNFPPRFSGLQFPNYSSELNVNALELDDSALYLCASSSIDLNPGRQYFGPGTRLTVT.